The 8 T cell receptor beta chains reported below all come from one sample, sequenced in a study of blood T cell repertoires in COVID-19. Data came from immunoSEQ multiplex PCR; TCRdb stores just in-frame clones and leaves some out. The data hold roughly 290,000 clones, with just under 85% observed a single time. Specimen: peripheral blood. These receptors all come from a woman aged 50 to 60 with active or convalescent COVID-19.

This clone was detected only once. The rearrangement joins TRBV5-1 to TRBJ2-2; 14 nucleotides line up with TRBD2. Germline CDR1 reads SGHRS; CDR2 reads YFSETQ. V lost 0 bases, J lost 3 bases, and 4 bases stayed unmatched. The CDR3 sequence is 18 residues long. CDR3 loop: CASSLEGLAGADTGELFF. Here the CDR3 DNA reads TGCGCCAGCAGCTTGGAGGGACTAGCGGGAGCCGACACCGGGGAGCTGTTTTTT.

The chain links TRBV5-6 to TRBJ1-2, with D maybe TRBD1 (6 bases). Trimming pared 1 base from V and 2 bases from J, leaving 18 bases between. The CDR3 contains 17 residues. Germline V gene sequence: CDR1 SGHDT, CDR2 YYEEEE. The CDR3 nucleotides are TGTGCCAGCAGCTTGAGGGCAGGGGCATGGGGAAACTATGGCTACACCTTC. This gives the protein CASSLRAGAWGNYGYTF.

This chain joins TRBV29-1 and TRBJ2-2, with D maybe TRBD2 (6 bases). V was cut by 7 bases and J by 6 bases, with 18 bases left in between. CDR1 is SQVTM and CDR2 is ANQGSEA in the germline V gene. The CDR3 is 14 amino acids. The CDR3 nucleotides are TGCAGCGCGGGCCACCCGGGAGTCTCCGGGGAGCTGTTTTTT. Protein: CSAGHPGVSGELFF.

This rearrangement joins TRBV19 to TRBJ1-2; 12 nucleotides match TRBD1. The CDR3 has 16 residues. The junction had 6 bases not matched to a gene; V was cut back by 4 bases and J by 3 bases. Germline CDR1 LNHDA, CDR2 SQIVND (reference sequence). CDR3 nucleotides: TGTGCCAGTAGTACCGGGACAGGGGGCTCGTACTATGGCTACACCTTC. Translating gives CASSTGTGGSYYGYTF.

The CDR3 here is CASSAPPGGCEQFF. In DNA form, the CDR3 reads TGTGCCAGCAGCGCACCCCCAGGGGGTTGCGAGCAGTTCTTC. The chain couples TRBV21-1 to TRBJ2-1; TRBD1 is the table's D call, not checked against the DNA. TRBV21-1 is a recognized pseudogene. The CDR3 extends over 14 amino acids.

J is TRBJ1-6 and V is TRBV20-1, with TRBD1 matching 8 bases. The CDR3 runs 13 residues. Per the germline V gene, CDR1 is DFQATT and CDR2 is SNEGSKA (reference sequence). Unmatched junction bases numbered 6, after V lost 3 bases and J lost 11 bases. This CDR3 reads CSASRTGSTPLHF. In nucleotides, the CDR3 is TGCAGTGCTAGTCGGACAGGGTCGACACCCCTCCACTTT.

The chain combines TRBV6-6 with TRBJ1-1, with 7 nucleotides matching TRBD1. J was trimmed by 6 bases and V by 6 bases; bases with no gene match: 10. The CDR3 totals 14 residues. Germline assignment: CDR1 MNHNY and CDR2 SVGAGI (reference sequence). CDR3 in DNA: TGTGCCAGCAGGCCCGACAGGGTGGCAGCTGAAGCTTTCTTT. As protein: CASRPDRVAAEAFF.

CDR3 bases: TGTGCCAGTAGTACTAAGATGAACACTGAAGCTTTCTTT. It encodes CASSTKMNTEAFF. The chain uses TRBV19 and TRBJ1-1; unclear D gene. The CDR3 covers 13 residues. CDR1 and CDR2 from the germline V gene are LNHDA and SQIVND (reference sequence). V was clipped by 4 bases and J by 0 bases, with 6 bases between them.